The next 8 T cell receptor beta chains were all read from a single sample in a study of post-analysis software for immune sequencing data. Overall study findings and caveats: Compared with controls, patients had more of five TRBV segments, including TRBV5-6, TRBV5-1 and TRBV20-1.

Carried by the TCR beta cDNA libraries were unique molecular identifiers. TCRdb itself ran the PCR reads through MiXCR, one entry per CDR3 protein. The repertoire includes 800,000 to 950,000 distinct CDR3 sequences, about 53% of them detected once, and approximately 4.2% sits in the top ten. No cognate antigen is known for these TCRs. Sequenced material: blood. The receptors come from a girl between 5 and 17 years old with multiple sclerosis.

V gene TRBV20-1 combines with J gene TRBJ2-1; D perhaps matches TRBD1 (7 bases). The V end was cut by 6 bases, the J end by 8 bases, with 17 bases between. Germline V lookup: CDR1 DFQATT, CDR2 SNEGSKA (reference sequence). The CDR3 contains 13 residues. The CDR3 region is CSAGQVPGDEQFF. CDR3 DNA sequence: TGCAGTGCCGGACAGGTCCCGGGAGATGAGCAGTTCTTC.

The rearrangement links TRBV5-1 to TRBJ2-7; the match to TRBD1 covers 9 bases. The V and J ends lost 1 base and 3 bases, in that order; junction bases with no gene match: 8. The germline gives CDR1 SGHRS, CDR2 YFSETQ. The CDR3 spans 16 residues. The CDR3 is CASSLSTGTGLYEQYF. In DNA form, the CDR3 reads TGCGCCAGCAGCTTGTCCACCGGGACAGGGCTCTACGAGCAGTACTTC.

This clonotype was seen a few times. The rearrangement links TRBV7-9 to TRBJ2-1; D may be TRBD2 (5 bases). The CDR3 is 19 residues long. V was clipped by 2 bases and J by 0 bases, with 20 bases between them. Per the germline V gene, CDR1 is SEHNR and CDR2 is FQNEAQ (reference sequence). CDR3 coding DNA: TGTGCCAGCAGCTTAACCCCATCGCTCTACACTAGCTCCTACAATGAGCAGTTCTTC. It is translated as CASSLTPSLYTSSYNEQFF.

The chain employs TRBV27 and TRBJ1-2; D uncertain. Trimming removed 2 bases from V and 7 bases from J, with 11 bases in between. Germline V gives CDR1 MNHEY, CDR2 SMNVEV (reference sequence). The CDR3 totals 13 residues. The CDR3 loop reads CASSLHGGSGYTF. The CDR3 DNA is TGTGCCAGCAGTTTACACGGTGGGAGTGGCTACACCTTC.

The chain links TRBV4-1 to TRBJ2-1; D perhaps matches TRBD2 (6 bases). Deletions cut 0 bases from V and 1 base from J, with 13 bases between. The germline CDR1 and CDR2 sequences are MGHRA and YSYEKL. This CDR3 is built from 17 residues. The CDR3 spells CASSQELQRASYNEQFF. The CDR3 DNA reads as TGCGCCAGCAGCCAAGAACTGCAGCGGGCATCCTACAATGAGCAGTTCTTC.

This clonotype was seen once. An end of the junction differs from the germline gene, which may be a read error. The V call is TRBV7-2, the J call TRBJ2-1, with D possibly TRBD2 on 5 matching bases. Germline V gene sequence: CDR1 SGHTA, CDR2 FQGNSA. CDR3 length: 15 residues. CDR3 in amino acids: CASSPLASSYNEQFF. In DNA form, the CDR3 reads TGCGCCAGCAGCCCATTAGCGAGCTCCTACAATGAGCAGTTCTTC.

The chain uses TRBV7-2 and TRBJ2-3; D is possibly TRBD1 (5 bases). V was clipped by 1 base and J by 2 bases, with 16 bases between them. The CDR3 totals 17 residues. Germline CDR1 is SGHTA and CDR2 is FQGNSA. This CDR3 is CASSLDGAGSITDTQYF. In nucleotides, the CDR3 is TGTGCCAGCAGCTTAGATGGGGCCGGGTCAATCACAGATACGCAGTATTTT.

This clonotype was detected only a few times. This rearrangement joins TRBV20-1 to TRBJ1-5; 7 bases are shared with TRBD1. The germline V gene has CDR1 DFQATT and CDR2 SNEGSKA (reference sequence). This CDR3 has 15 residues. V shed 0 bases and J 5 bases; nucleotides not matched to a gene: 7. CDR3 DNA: TGCAGTGCTAGAGATCTGGCAGGGGGACATCAGCCCCAGCATTTT. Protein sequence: CSARDLAGGHQPQHF.